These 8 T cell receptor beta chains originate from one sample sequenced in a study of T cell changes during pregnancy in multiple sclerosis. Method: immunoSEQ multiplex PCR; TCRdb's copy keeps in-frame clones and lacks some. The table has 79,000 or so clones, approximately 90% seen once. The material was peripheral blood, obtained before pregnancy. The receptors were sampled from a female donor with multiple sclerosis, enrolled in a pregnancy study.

In nucleotides, the CDR3 is TGTGCCAGCCACCGGGACAGGGGGTCTGGAAACACCATATATTTT. It is translated as CASHRDRGSGNTIYF. The rearrangement uses TRBV7-2 and TRBJ1-3, with 11 bases identical to TRBD1. The V gene end was trimmed by 8 bases and the J gene end by 1 base; junction bases not matched to a gene: 4. CDR3 length: 15 amino acids. The germline gives CDR1 SGHTA, CDR2 FQGNSA.

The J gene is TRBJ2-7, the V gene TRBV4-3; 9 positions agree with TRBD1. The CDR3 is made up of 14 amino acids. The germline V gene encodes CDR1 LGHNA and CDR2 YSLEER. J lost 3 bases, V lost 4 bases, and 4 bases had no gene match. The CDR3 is CASSPGTGIYEQYF. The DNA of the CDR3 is TGCGCCAGCAGCCCCGGGACAGGGATCTACGAGCAGTACTTC.

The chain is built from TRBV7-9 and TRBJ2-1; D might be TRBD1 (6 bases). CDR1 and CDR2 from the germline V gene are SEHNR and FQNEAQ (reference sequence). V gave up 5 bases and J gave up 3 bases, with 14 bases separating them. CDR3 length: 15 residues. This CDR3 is CASSQPTGFYNEQFF. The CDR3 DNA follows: TGTGCCAGCAGCCAACCAACAGGGTTCTACAATGAGCAGTTCTTC.

The DNA of the CDR3 is TGTGCCAGCAGTGCCGTACAGGGGTGGAATCAGCCCCAGCATTTT. It codes for CASSAVQGWNQPQHF. This sequence joins TRBV6-1 and TRBJ1-5; 7 bases match TRBD1. CDR1 is MNHNS, CDR2 SASEGT, per germline. Trimming removed 4 bases from V and 4 bases from J; junction bases left unmatched: 7. This CDR3 comprises 15 residues.

The DNA for the CDR3 is TGTGCCAGCAGTTACTCCGTAATGAACACTGAAGCTTTCTTT. Translated: CASSYSVMNTEAFF. This chain joins TRBV6-5 and TRBJ1-1, with unresolved D. From germline, CDR1 is MNHEY and CDR2 SVGAGI. The CDR3 runs to 14 residues. Trimming removed 0 bases from V and 0 bases from J, with 5 bases in between.

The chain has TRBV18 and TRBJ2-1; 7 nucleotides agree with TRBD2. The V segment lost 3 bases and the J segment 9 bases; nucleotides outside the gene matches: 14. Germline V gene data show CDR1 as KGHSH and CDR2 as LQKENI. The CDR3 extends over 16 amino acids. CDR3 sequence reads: CASSPLGLFNGGEQFF. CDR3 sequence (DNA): TGTGCCAGCTCACCGCTGGGACTATTCAACGGCGGTGAGCAGTTCTTC.

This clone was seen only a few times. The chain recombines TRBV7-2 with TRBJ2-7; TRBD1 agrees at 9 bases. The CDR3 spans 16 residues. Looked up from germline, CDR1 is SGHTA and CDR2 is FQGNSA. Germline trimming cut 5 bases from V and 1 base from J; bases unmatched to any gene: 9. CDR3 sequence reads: CASSEGQGRASYEQYF. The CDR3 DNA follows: TGTGCCAGCAGCGAGGGACAGGGCCGTGCGTCCTACGAGCAGTACTTC.

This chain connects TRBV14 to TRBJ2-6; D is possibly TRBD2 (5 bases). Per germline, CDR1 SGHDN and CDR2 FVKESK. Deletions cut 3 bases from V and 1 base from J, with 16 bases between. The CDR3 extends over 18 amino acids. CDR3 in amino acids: CASSHHPWGESGANVLTF. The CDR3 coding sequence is TGTGCCAGCAGCCATCACCCATGGGGAGAGTCTGGGGCCAACGTCCTGACTTTC.